The TCR beta chain described here comes from a study of blood T cell repertoires in COVID-19. Study context: Both acute and convalescent COVID-19 samples were obtained from the United States, Italy and Spain.

This CDR3 is 13 amino acids long. The germline CDR1 and CDR2 sequences are MGHDK and SYGVNS. The V end was cut by 7 bases, the J end by 2 bases, with 12 bases between. Sequencing used immunoSEQ multiplex PCR; TCRdb keeps in-frame clones, though not all of them. The sample comprises about 100,000 clones, about 90% of which are singletons, and 5% rests with the top ten. The receptor was derived from a human donor in a cohort sampled during active COVID-19. The J gene is TRBJ2-7, the V gene TRBV25-1; tentative D call: TRBD1 (5 bases). Sequenced input: peripheral blood. CDR3 protein: CASTHAGTYEQYF. CDR3 in DNA: TGTGCCAGCACCCATGCAGGGACCTACGAGCAGTACTTC.